This TCR beta chain was profiled in a study of cytomegalovirus exposure and HLA in healthy donors. Study-level findings and limits: In all likelihood, a cluster of highly shared sequence variants was a sequencing artifact. The authors reported that TCR beta sequences could predict HLA-A and HLA-B alleles. These predictions were accurate for most subjects in the first cohort.

PCR used 60 Vbeta primers and 13 Jbeta primers. Assay: immunoSEQ multiplex PCR; the TCRdb copy retains only in-frame clones and omits some. This table has 150,000 to 200,000 clones, roughly four fifths appearing once. The CDR3 has 16 amino acids. Germline CDR1 and CDR2: SGHAT and FQNNGV. V dropped 6 bases and J dropped 5; count of bases not matched to a gene: 12. In regard to this clone: Its cognate antigen is unknown.

The TCR sequence derives from a man between 18 and 29 years old in good health and CMV-seronegative. The chain recombines TRBV11-2 with TRBJ2-1; 8 bases match TRBD2. Sequenced input: PBMCs. This chain's CDR3 is CASRAPGRGADNEQFF. CDR3 in DNA: TGTGCCAGCAGAGCTCCTGGGCGGGGGGCCGACAATGAGCAGTTCTTC.